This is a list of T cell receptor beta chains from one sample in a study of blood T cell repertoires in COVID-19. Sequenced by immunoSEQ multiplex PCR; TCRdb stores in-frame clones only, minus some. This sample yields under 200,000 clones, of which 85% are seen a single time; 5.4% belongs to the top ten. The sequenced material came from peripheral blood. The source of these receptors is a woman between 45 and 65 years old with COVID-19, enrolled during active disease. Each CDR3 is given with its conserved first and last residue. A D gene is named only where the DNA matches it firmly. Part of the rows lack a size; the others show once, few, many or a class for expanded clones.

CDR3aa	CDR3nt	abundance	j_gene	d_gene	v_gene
CASSQVQGNYEQYF	TGTGCCAGCAGCCAAGTCCAGGGGAACTACGAGCAGTACTTC	-	TRBJ2-7	-	TRBV3-1/TRBV3-2
CASSQNRVTEAFF	TGTGCCAGCAGCCAGAACAGGGTTACTGAAGCTTTCTTT	once	TRBJ1-1	-	TRBV3-1/TRBV3-2
CASSSRGPAEKLFF	TGTGCCAGCAGCTCGAGGGGGCCCGCTGAAAAACTGTTTTTT	few	TRBJ1-4	TRBD1	TRBV7-9
CASSPTGAGGILQPQHF	TGTGCCAGCAGTCCAACAGGGGCCGGAGGGATCCTTCAGCCCCAGCATTTT	-	TRBJ1-5	TRBD1	TRBV6-6
CASSSRTSGGPQETQYF	TGTGCCAGCAGCTCCCGGACTAGCGGGGGCCCTCAAGAGACCCAGTACTTC	-	TRBJ2-5	TRBD2	TRBV11-2
CASSPTGTSYYGYTF	TGTGCCAGCAGCCCAACAGGGACCTCATACTATGGCTACACCTTC	many	TRBJ1-2	-	TRBV6-5
CATSEFGAQYF	TGTGCCACCAGTGAGTTCGGTGCGCAGTATTTT	-	TRBJ2-3	-	TRBV24-1
CASSYSPGGPLEAFF	TGTGCCAGCAGTTACTCCCCAGGGGGCCCCCTTGAAGCTTTCTTT	once	TRBJ1-1	TRBD1	TRBV6-2/TRBV6-3
CASSPTGRQQPQHF	TGTGCCAGCAGTCCGACAGGGAGGCAACAGCCCCAGCATTTT	-	TRBJ1-5	TRBD1	TRBV6-5
CASRDPGTATSYEQYF	TGTGCCAGCAGAGACCCCGGGACAGCAACCTCCTACGAGCAGTACTTC	-	TRBJ2-7	TRBD1	TRBV28
CARSPLSYNEQFF	TGTGCCAGAAGCCCCCTTTCCTACAATGAGCAGTTCTTC	-	TRBJ2-1	-	TRBV5-3
CSASLPGAYGYTF	TGCAGTGCTAGTCTGCCAGGGGCTTATGGCTACACCTTC	-	TRBJ1-2	-	TRBV20-1
CASSPRTWGDNEQFF	TGTGCCAGCAGCCCGAGAACGTGGGGAGACAATGAGCAGTTCTTC	-	TRBJ2-1	-	TRBV7-2
CASSSPGRPPETQYF	TGCGCCAGCAGCTCCCCCGGGAGGCCCCCAGAGACCCAGTACTTC	-	TRBJ2-5	TRBD2	TRBV5-1
CASSLAPGRELHF	TGCGCCAGCAGCTTGGCCCCCGGCAGGGAACTCCACTTT	-	TRBJ1-6	-	TRBV5-1
CASSFAQGGSQETQYF	TGCGCCAGCAGCTTCGCACAGGGGGGTTCTCAAGAGACCCAGTACTTC	-	TRBJ2-5	TRBD1	TRBV5-1
CASSMGTGPNQPQHF	TGTGCCAGTAGTATGGGAACAGGCCCGAATCAGCCCCAGCATTTT	once	TRBJ1-5	-	TRBV19
CASSTGQVTSPLHF	TGTGCCAGCAGCACCGGACAGGTTACTTCACCCCTCCACTTT	-	TRBJ1-6	TRBD1	TRBV11-2
CASSFRAGETYEQYF	TGTGCCAGCAGCTTCAGGGCAGGGGAGACCTACGAGCAGTACTTC	-	TRBJ2-7	-	TRBV9
CASSSTGSTDTQYF	TGTGCCAGCAGTTCCACAGGGAGCACAGATACGCAGTATTTT	once	TRBJ2-3	-	TRBV28
CASSPRDSRGTGELFF	TGTGCCAGCAGCCCCAGGGACTCCCGGGGAACCGGGGAGCTGTTTTTT	once	TRBJ2-2	-	TRBV11-3
CAIGTSNEKLFF	TGTGCCATCGGGACAAGCAATGAAAAACTGTTTTTT	-	TRBJ1-4	-	TRBV10-3
CASSGYREDRTHNEQFF	TGTGCCAGCAGCGGTTACAGGGAAGACAGGACCCACAATGAGCAGTTCTTC	-	TRBJ2-1	-	TRBV7-6
CASSSHGTGEENYGYTF	TGTGCCAGCAGCTCCCACGGGACAGGGGAGGAAAACTATGGCTACACCTTC	-	TRBJ1-2	TRBD1	TRBV11-3
CASSFIGQPQHF	TGTGCCAGCAGTTTCATCGGTCAGCCCCAGCATTTT	-	TRBJ1-5	-	TRBV27
CASSLGEGRKDYEQYF	TGTGCCAGCAGCTTAGGAGAAGGGAGGAAAGACTACGAGCAGTACTTC	once	TRBJ2-7	-	TRBV7-9
CASSQKTFGNTIYF	TGCGCCAGCAGCCAAAAGACATTTGGAAACACCATATATTTT	-	TRBJ1-3	-	TRBV4-3
CTSSLDCIQYF	TGCACCAGCAGCCTCGACTGCATTCAGTACTTC	-	TRBJ2-4	-	TRBV1
CASSAGHSYEQYF	TGTGCCAGCAGCGCAGGACACTCCTACGAGCAGTACTTC	-	TRBJ2-7	-	TRBV13
CASSPRGAGTDTQYF	TGTGCCAGCAGTCCTCGGGGGGCCGGCACAGATACGCAGTATTTT	few	TRBJ2-3	-	TRBV25-1
CASSPRGQGGEYNSPLHF	TGTGCCAGCTCACCACGGGGACAGGGAGGGGAATATAATTCACCCCTCCACTTT	-	TRBJ1-6	TRBD1	TRBV18
CASRGGQGFYEQYF	TGTGCCAGCAGAGGGGGACAGGGGTTCTACGAGCAGTACTTC	-	TRBJ2-7	TRBD1	TRBV5-6
CASRPQDRVQETQYF	TGTGCCAGCAGGCCCCAGGACAGGGTCCAAGAGACCCAGTACTTC	once	TRBJ2-5	TRBD1	TRBV28
CASSGQIVNEQYF	TGTGCCAGCAGTGGACAGATTGTCAACGAGCAGTACTTC	-	TRBJ2-7	-	TRBV2
CASSKTPEGEQYF	TGTGCCAGCAGCAAGACTCCAGAGGGCGAGCAGTACTTC	once	TRBJ2-7	-	TRBV7-7
CASLGLPNTGELFF	TGTGCCAGCTTGGGACTACCAAACACCGGGGAGCTGTTTTTT	once	TRBJ2-2	TRBD2	TRBV2
CASSPRTGPLQETQYF	TGTGCCAGTAGCCCTCGGACAGGGCCTCTACAAGAGACCCAGTACTTC	-	TRBJ2-5	TRBD1	TRBV19
CASSLWAYGVEEKLFF	TGTGCCAGCAGTTTATGGGCTTACGGGGTTGAGGAAAAACTGTTTTTT	-	TRBJ1-4	-	TRBV28
CASSQDRGFGNQPQHF	TGTGCCAGCAGCCAAGACCGGGGGTTTGGCAATCAGCCCCAGCATTTT	-	TRBJ1-5	-	TRBV7-9
CASSRSGGADYGYTF	TGTGCCAGTAGTCGATCGGGGGGCGCGGACTATGGCTACACCTTC	few	TRBJ1-2	-	TRBV19
CASSPDWSYEQYF	TGTGCCAGCAGCCCCGACTGGTCCTACGAGCAGTACTTC	-	TRBJ2-7	-	TRBV7-9
CASTSPGGRREQYF	TGTGCCAGTACCAGCCCCGGAGGGCGAAGGGAGCAGTACTTC	once	TRBJ2-7	-	TRBV19
CASSPAGRPTGELFF	TGCGCCAGCAGCCCAGCGGGGAGACCAACCGGGGAGCTGTTTTTT	-	TRBJ2-2	TRBD2	TRBV5-1
CASSLMDRQYNEQFF	TGTGCCAGCTCACTCATGGACAGACAATACAATGAGCAGTTCTTC	-	TRBJ2-1	-	TRBV18
CASSLGGTSGGSETQYF	TGTGCCAGCAGCTTAGGAGGGACTAGCGGGGGGTCGGAGACCCAGTACTTC	-	TRBJ2-5	TRBD2	TRBV11-2
CASSADSDTEAFF	TGTGCCAGCAGTGCCGACAGCGACACTGAAGCTTTCTTT	-	TRBJ1-1	-	TRBV2
CSATGGTEAFF	TGCAGTGCAACAGGGGGCACTGAAGCTTTCTTT	-	TRBJ1-1	TRBD1	TRBV20-1
CASSPPGPGGPDTQYF	TGTGCCAGCAGCCCCCCCGGACCGGGGGGACCAGATACGCAGTATTTT	-	TRBJ2-3	TRBD2	TRBV7-2
CASSDFRQNSSYEQYF	TGCGCCAGCAGTGATTTCAGGCAAAACAGCTCCTACGAGCAGTACTTC	-	TRBJ2-7	-	TRBV10-2
CSVEETGQGNTEAFF	TGCAGCGTTGAAGAGACGGGACAGGGGAACACTGAAGCTTTCTTT	-	TRBJ1-1	TRBD1	TRBV29-1